In this sample, the clone carrying this T cell receptor (beta chain) turned up a few times. This record comes from a study of blood T cell repertoires in COVID-19. Study in general: Donors in the United States, Italy and Spain gave samples during acute or convalescent COVID-19. From T cells, B-cell-depleted T cells, or PBMCs came the material, which was cDNA or gDNA.

The CDR3 is made up of 15 amino acids. Germline V gene data show CDR1 as SGHDN and CDR2 as FVKESK. With 0 bases removed from V and 4 bases from J, the gap between germline ends came to 12 bases. Per the authors' pipeline: Reference gene primer amplification in the assay estimated nucleated cell counts. Data came from immunoSEQ multiplex PCR; TCRdb stores just in-frame clones and leaves some out. The V and J calls and clone size come from that table; D and trimming were worked out from the DNA. The table shows roughly 74,000 clones, with roughly 88% occurring only once. Sequences were obtained from peripheral blood. The V gene is TRBV14, the J gene TRBJ1-1, with D maybe TRBD1 (6 bases). This receptor was taken from an elderly woman with active or convalescent COVID-19. DNA of the CDR3: TGTGCCAGCAGCCAAGATCCAGGGGCGCCCACTGAAGCTTTCTTT. This encodes CASSQDPGAPTEAFF. Complete variable domain (other parts from reference TRBV14 and TRBJ1-1): EAGVTQFPSHSVIEKGQTVTLRCDPISGHDNLYWYRRVMGKEIKFLLHFVKESKQDESGMPNNRFLAERTGGTYSTLKVQPAELEDSGVYFCASSQDPGAPTEAFFGQGTRLTVV.